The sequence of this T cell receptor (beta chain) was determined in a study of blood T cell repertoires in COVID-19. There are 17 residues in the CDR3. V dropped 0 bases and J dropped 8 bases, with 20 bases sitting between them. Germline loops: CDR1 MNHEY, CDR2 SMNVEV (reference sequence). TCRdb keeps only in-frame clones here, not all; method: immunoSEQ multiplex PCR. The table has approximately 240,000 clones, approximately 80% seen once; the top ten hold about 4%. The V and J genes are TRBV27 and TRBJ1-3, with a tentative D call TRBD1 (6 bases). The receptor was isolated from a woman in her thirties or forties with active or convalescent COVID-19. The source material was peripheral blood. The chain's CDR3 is CASSLSPWTEGKHTIYF. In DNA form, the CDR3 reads TGTGCCAGCAGTTTATCCCCCTGGACAGAGGGTAAGCACACCATATATTTT.